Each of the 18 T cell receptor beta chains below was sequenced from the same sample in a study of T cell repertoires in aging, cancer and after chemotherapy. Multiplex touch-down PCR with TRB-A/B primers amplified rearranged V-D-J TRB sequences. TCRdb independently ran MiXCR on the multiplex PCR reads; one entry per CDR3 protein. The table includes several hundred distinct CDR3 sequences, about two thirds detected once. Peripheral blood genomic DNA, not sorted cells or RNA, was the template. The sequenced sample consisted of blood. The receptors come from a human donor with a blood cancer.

The CDR3 is CASSVYNTEAFF. The CDR3 DNA is TGTGCCAGCAGTGTGTACAACACTGAAGCTTTCTTT. The chain recombines TRBV6-1 with TRBJ1-1, with no clear D. The ends were cut back, 4 bases at V and 2 bases at J, with 5 bases in the middle. The CDR3 spans 12 residues. Looked up from germline, CDR1 is MNHNS and CDR2 is SASEGT.

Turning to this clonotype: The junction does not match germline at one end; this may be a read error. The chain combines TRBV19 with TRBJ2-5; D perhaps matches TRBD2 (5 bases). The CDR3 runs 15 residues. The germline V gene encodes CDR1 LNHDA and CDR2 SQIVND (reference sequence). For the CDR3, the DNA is TGTGCCAGTAGTATGAGACGGGGAACAAGAGAGTCCCAGTACTTC. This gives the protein CASSMRRGTRESQYF.

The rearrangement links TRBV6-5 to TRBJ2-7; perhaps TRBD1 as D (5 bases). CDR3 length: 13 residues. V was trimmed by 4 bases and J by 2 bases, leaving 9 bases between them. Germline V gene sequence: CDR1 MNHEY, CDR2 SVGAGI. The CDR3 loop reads CASSSRVPYEQYF. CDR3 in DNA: TGTGCCAGCAGTTCCAGGGTCCCCTACGAGCAGTACTTC.

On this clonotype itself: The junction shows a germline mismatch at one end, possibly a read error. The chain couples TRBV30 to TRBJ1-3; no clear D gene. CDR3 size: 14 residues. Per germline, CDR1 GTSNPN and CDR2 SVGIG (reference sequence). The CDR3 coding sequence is TGTGCCTGGACTAAGCGGGATGTGGGAAACACTATATATTTT. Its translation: CAWTKRDVGNTIYF. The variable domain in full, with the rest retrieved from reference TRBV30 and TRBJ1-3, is SQTIHQWPATLVQPVGSPLSLECTVEGTSNPNLYWYRQAAGRGLQLLFYSVGIGQISSEVPQNLSASRPQDRQFILSSKKLLLSDSGFYLCAWTKRDVGNTIYFGEGSWLTVV.

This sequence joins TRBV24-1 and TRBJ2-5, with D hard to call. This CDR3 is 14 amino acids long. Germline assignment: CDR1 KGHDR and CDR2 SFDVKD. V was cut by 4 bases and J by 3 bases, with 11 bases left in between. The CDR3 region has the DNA TGTGCCACCAGTGACCCTAACGGAGAAGAGACCCAGTACTTC. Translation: CATSDPNGEETQYF.

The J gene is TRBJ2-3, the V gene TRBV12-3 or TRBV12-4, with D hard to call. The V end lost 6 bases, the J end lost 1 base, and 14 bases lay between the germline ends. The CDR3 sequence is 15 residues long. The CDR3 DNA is TGTGCCAGCAGCCCCCCGTCAGGACGCACAGATACGCAGTATTTT. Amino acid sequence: CASSPPSGRTDTQYF.

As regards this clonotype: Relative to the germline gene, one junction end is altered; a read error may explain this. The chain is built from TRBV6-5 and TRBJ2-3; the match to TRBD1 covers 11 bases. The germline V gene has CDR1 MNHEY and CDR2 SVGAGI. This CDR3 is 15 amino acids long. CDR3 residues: CASSYWTGGVDTKYF. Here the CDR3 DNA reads TGTGCCAGCAGTTACTGGACAGGGGGCGTGGATACGAAGTATTTT.

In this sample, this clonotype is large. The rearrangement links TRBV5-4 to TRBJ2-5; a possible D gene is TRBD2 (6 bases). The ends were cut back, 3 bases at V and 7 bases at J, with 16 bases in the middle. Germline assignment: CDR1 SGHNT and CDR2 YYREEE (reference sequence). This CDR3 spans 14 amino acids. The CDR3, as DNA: TGTGCCAGCAGCTCGCCCCTGGAGGGAGGGACCCAGTACTTC. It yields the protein CASSSPLEGGTQYF.

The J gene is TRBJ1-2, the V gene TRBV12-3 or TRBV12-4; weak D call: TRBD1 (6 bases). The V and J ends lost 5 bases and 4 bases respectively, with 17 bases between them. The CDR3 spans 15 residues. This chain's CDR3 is CASSRQAGALYGYTF. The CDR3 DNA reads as TGTGCCAGCAGTCGGCAAGCAGGGGCCCTCTATGGCTACACCTTC.

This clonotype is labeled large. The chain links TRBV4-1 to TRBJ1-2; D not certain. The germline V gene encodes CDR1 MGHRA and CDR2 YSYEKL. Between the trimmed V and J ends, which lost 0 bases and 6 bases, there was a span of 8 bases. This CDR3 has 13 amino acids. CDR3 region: CASSQDSFNGYTF. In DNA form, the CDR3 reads TGCGCCAGCAGCCAAGACAGCTTCAATGGCTACACCTTC.

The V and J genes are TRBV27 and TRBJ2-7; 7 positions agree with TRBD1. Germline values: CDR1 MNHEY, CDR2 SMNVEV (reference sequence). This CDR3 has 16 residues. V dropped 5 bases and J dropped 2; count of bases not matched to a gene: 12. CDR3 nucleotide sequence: TGTGCCAGCAGTCCCTTGAAGGGACAGACGACCTACGAGCAGTACTTC. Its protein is CASSPLKGQTTYEQYF.

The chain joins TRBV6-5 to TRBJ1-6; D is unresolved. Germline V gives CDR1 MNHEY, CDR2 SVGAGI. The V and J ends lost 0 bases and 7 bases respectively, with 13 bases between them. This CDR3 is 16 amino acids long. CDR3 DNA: TGTGCCAGCAGTTACTCGTCGTACAGAGCGAATTCACCCCTCCACTTT. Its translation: CASSYSSYRANSPLHF.

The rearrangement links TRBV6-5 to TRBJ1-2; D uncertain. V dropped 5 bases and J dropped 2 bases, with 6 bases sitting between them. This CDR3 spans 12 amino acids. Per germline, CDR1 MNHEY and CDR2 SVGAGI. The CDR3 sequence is CASSGQNYGYTF. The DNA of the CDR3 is TGTGCCAGCAGTGGTCAAAACTATGGCTACACCTTC.

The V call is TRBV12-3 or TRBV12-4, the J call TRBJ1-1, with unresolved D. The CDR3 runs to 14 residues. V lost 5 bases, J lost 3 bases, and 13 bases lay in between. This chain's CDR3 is CASSPPWSHTEAFF. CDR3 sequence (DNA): TGTGCCAGCAGTCCCCCCTGGAGCCACACTGAAGCTTTCTTT.

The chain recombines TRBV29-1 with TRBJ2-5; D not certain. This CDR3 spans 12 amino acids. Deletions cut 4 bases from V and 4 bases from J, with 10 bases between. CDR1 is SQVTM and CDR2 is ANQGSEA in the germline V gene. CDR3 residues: CSVGTVGETQYF. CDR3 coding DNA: TGCAGCGTTGGAACGGTCGGAGAGACCCAGTACTTC.

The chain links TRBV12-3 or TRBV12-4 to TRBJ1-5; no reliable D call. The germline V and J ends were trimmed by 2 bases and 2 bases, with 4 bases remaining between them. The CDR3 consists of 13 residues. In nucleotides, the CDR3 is TGTGCCAGCAGTTTACGAGGCAATCAGCCCCAGCATTTT. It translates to CASSLRGNQPQHF.

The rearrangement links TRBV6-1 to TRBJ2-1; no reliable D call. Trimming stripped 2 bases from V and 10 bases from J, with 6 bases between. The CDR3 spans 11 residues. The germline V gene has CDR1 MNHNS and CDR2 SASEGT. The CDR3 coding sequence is TGTGCCAGCAGTGAACTGCAAGAGCAGTTCTTC. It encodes CASSELQEQFF.

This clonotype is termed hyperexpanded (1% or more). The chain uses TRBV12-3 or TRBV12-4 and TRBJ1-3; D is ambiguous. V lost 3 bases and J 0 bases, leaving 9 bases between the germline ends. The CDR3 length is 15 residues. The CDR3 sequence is CASSFIQSSGNTIYF. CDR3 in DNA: TGTGCCAGCAGTTTCATCCAGAGCTCTGGAAACACCATATATTTT.